This T cell receptor beta chain came from a study of T cells after yellow fever vaccination. Regarding the study as a whole: Among primary-vaccination clones, most reappeared after the booster, at roughly 95% for CD4 and 85% to 90% for CD8.

Production of TCR cDNA was by 5'RACE template switching, which also added a universal primer site and UMIs. TCRdb called the 5' RACE reads again in MiXCR, with one record for every CDR3 protein. The sample carries some 500,000 distinct CDR3 sequences, roughly 12% recorded once. There are a few counts of this clonotype. What it binds is unknown. Trimming pared 0 bases from V and 3 bases from J, leaving 5 bases between. This CDR3 has 13 residues. CDR1 MGHDK and CDR2 SYGVNS come from the germline V gene. V gene TRBV25-1 combines with J gene TRBJ1-1, with D uncertain. The clonotype comes from a young man who received the YFV17D yellow fever vaccine. The sequences come from PBMCs, collected on the day of the yellow fever booster vaccination. The CDR3 bases are TGTGCCAGCAGTGAATATTACGACACTGAAGCTTTCTTT. Translation gives CASSEYYDTEAFF.